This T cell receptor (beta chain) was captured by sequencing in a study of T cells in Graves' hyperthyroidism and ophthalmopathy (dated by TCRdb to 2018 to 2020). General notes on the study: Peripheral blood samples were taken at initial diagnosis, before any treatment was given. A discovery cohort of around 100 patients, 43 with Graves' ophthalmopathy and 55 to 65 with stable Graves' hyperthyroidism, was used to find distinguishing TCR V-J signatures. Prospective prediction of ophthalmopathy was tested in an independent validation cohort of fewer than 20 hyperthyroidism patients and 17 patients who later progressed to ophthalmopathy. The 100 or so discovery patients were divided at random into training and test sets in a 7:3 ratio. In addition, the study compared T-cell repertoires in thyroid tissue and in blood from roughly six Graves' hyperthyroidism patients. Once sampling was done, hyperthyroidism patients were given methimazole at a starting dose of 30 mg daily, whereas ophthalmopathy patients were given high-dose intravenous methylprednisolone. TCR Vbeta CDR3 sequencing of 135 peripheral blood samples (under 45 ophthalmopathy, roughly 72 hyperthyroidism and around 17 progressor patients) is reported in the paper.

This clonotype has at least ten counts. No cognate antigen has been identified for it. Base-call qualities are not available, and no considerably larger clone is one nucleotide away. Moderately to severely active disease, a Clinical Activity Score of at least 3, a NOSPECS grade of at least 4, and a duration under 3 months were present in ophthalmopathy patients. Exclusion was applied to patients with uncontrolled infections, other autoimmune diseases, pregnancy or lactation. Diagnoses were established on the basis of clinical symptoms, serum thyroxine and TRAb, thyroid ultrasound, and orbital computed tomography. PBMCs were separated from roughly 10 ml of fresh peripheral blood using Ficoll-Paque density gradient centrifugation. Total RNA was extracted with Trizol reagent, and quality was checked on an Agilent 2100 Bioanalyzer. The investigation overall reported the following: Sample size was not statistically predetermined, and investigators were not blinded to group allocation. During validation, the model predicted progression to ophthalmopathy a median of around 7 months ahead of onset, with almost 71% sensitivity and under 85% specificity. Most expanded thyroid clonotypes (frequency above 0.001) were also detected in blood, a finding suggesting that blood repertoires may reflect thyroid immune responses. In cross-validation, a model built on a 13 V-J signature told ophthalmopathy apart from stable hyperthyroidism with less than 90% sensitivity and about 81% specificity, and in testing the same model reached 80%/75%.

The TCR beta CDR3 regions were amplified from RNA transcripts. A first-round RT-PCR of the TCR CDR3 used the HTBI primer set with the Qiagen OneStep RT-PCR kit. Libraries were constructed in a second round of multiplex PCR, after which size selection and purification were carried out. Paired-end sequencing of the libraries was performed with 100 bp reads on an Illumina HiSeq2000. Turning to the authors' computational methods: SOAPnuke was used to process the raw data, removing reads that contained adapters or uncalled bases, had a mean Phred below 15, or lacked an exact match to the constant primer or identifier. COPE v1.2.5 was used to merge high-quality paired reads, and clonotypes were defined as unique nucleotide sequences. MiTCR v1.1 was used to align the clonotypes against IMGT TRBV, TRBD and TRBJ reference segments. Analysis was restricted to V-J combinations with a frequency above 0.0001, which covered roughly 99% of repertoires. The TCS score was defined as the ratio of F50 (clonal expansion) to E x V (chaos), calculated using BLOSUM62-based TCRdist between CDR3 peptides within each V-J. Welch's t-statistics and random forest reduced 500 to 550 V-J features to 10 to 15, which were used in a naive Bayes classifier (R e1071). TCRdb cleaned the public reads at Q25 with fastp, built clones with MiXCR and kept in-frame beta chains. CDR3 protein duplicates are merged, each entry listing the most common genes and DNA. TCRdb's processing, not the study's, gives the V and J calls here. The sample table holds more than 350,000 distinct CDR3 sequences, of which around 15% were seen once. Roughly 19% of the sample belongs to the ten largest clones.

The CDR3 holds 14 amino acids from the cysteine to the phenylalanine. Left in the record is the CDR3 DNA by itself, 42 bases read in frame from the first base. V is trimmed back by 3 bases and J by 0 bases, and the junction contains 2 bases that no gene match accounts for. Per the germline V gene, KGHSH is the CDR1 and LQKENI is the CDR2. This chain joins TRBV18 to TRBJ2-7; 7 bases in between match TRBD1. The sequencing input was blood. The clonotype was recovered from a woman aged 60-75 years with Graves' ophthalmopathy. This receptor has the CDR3 CASSPPGGSYEQYF. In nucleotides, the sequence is TGTGCCAGCTCACCTCCAGGGGGCTCCTACGAGCAGTACTTC.